Given below is one TCR beta chain in context. The data stem from a study of blood T cell repertoires in COVID-19. Germline CDR1 reads MDHEN; CDR2 reads SYDVKM. Trimming stripped 3 bases from V and 4 bases from J, with 12 bases between. The length of the CDR3 is 14 residues. In the authors' workflow: Cell counts per sample came from amplifying reference gene primers. The data were produced by immunoSEQ multiplex PCR, yet TCRdb's version contains in-frame clones alone and is incomplete. V and J calls and clone size are those listed in that table; D and trimming were worked out from the DNA. The data show around 70,000 clones, 86% seen once.

The clonotype comes from a man between 45 and 60 years old with acute or convalescent COVID-19. The chain is built from TRBV28 and TRBJ1-2; a weak D match, TRBD1 (6 bases). The sequenced sample was peripheral blood. In DNA, the CDR3 is TGTGCCAGCAGTTTCAGGGGTGAGGTCTATGGCTACACCTTC. Translated, it gives CASSFRGEVYGYTF.